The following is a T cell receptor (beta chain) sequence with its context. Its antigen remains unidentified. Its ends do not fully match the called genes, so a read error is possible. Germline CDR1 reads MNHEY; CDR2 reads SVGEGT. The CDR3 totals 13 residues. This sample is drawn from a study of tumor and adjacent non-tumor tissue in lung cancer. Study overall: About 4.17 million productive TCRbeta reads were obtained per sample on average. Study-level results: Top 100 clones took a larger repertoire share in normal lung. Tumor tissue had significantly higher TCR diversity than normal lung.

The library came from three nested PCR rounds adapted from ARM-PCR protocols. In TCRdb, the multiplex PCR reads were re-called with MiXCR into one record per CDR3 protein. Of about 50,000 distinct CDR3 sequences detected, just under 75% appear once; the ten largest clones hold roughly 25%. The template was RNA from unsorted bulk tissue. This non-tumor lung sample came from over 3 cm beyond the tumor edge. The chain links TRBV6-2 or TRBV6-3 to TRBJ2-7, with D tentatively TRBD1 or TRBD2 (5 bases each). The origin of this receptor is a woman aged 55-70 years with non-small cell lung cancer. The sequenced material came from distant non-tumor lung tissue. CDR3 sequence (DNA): TGCGCCAGCAGTGGGACCGTCTCCAACGAGCAGTACTTC. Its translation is CASSGTVSNEQYF.